One and the same sample provided the 24 T cell receptor beta chains below, sequenced in a study of shared clonotypes between healthy human individuals. The protocol was immunoSEQ multiplex PCR, while the TCRdb copy is restricted to in-frame clones and leaves out a portion. The table includes 1.4 million to 1.5 million clones, roughly 96% detected once. Sequenced input: naive CD4+ T cells sorted from blood. The subset denotes: CD45RA+ positively selected. The receptors were gathered from a man aged 25 to 45 in good health.

The chain has TRBV5-5 and TRBJ2-3; D unresolved. Trimming removed 4 bases at V and 5 bases at J, with 11 bases between. Germline V gives CDR1 SGHKS, CDR2 YYEKEE (reference sequence). The CDR3 is 13 amino acids. CDR3 nucleotides: TGTGCCAGCAGCCTTCCAGTGGTAGATACGCAGTATTTT. Protein sequence: CASSLPVVDTQYF.

The J gene is TRBJ2-1, the V gene TRBV5-1, with 9 bases lining up with TRBD1. The CDR3 is 15 amino acids. V was clipped by 2 bases and J by 6 bases; unmatched bases: 6. Germline V gene sequence: CDR1 SGHRS, CDR2 YFSETQ. The chain's CDR3 is CASSFSGQGFNEQFF. CDR3 sequence (DNA): TGCGCCAGCAGCTTCTCGGGACAGGGCTTCAATGAGCAGTTCTTC.

The chain recombines TRBV6-1 with TRBJ2-7; the D is unclear. V dropped 1 base and J dropped 2 bases, with 18 bases sitting between them. CDR1 is MNHNS and CDR2 is SASEGT in the germline V gene. The CDR3 is 17 residues long. This CDR3 is CASSEGSDRFQTYEQYF. The DNA for the CDR3 is TGTGCCAGCAGTGAAGGTTCGGACCGGTTTCAGACCTACGAGCAGTACTTC.

This sequence joins TRBV7-9 and TRBJ2-1, with D tentatively TRBD2 (6 bases). This CDR3 has 15 amino acids. The germline V gene has CDR1 SEHNR and CDR2 FQNEAQ (reference sequence). Trimming pared 2 bases from V and 9 bases from J, leaving 17 bases between. CDR3 sequence reads: CASSLRELRTGEQFF. The DNA of the CDR3 is TGTGCCAGCAGCTTACGGGAGCTAAGAACGGGTGAGCAGTTCTTC.

The rearrangement uses TRBV7-9 and TRBJ2-7; perhaps D is TRBD1 or TRBD2 (6 bases each). CDR3 length: 17 residues. Trimming removed 5 bases from V and 3 bases from J, with 23 bases in between. Germline CDR1 SEHNR, CDR2 FQNEAQ (reference sequence). The CDR3 sequence: CASSPRGVAVLIYEQYF. CDR3 nucleotides: TGTGCCAGCAGCCCTAGGGGGGTAGCGGTACTAATCTACGAGCAGTACTTC.

V usage is TRBV29-1 and J usage is TRBJ1-1; D remains unclear. The CDR3 has 12 residues. In germline, CDR1 is SQVTM, CDR2 ANQGSEA. V was clipped by 2 bases and J by 2 bases, with 6 bases between them. The CDR3 DNA is TGCAGCGTTGAACGCAGAAACACTGAAGCTTTCTTT. It specifies CSVERRNTEAFF.

V and J are TRBV5-1 and TRBJ1-2, with a tentative D call TRBD1 (5 bases). Germline V gene sequence: CDR1 SGHRS, CDR2 YFSETQ. Trimming stripped 4 bases from V and 3 bases from J, with 13 bases between. The CDR3 extends over 14 amino acids. CDR3 DNA sequence: TGCGCCAGCAGCCCTGCCGGGGACCACTATGGCTACACCTTC. This codes for CASSPAGDHYGYTF.

The CDR3, as DNA: TGTGCCATCAGTCGGGGACTAGATAACTCCTACGAGCAGTACTTC. It yields the protein CAISRGLDNSYEQYF. V gene TRBV10-3 combines with J gene TRBJ2-7; TRBD2 agrees at 8 bases. The ends lost 5 bases at V and 0 bases at J; junction bases unmatched: 6. CDR3 length: 15 amino acids. The germline gives CDR1 ENHRY, CDR2 SYGVKD.

The chain recombines TRBV5-1 with TRBJ2-1; 15 nucleotides agree with TRBD2. From germline, CDR1 is SGHRS and CDR2 YFSETQ. This CDR3 is built from 16 residues. V was pared by 0 bases and J by 9 bases, with 4 bases of the junction left unmatched. CDR3 sequence: CASSLGGLAGGGEQFF. The CDR3 region has the DNA TGCGCCAGCAGCTTGGGGGGACTAGCGGGAGGTGGTGAGCAGTTCTTC. Full variable domain (missing parts from reference TRBV5-1 and TRBJ2-1): KAGVTQTPRYLIKTRGQQVTLSCSPISGHRSVSWYQQTPGQGLQFLFEYFSETQRNKGNFPGRFSGRQFSNSRSEMNVSTLELGDSALYLCASSLGGLAGGGEQFFGPGTRLTVL.

The chain has TRBV25-1 and TRBJ1-5; D is unclear. V was clipped by 6 bases and J by 5 bases, with 17 bases between them. CDR1 is MGHDK, CDR2 SYGVNS, per germline. The CDR3 sequence is 15 residues long. The CDR3: CASRPQGTEDQPQHF. In DNA form, the CDR3 reads TGTGCCAGCAGACCCCAAGGCACGGAGGATCAGCCCCAGCATTTT.

V and J are TRBV7-3 and TRBJ1-2; tentatively, D is TRBD1 (5 bases). Germline V CDR1 and CDR2: SGHTA, FQGTGA. The V gene lost 2 bases and the J gene lost 9 bases, with 16 bases spanning the gap. CDR3 length equals 14 residues. CDR3 loop: CASSLDGGGTSYTF. For the CDR3, the DNA is TGTGCCAGCAGCTTAGATGGCGGGGGTACGAGCTACACCTTC.

The chain links TRBV18 to TRBJ2-5, with 9 bases fitting TRBD2. The J segment lost 3 bases and the V segment lost 3 bases, leaving 8 bases of the junction unmatched. This CDR3 spans 16 amino acids. Germline CDR1 is KGHSH and CDR2 is LQKENI. The CDR3 DNA is TGTGCCAGCTCACCGAAGCGAAAGCGGGAGGAAGAGACCCAGTACTTC. It translates to CASSPKRKREEETQYF.

CDR3 DNA: TGTGCCAGCAGTTTCCAGAAAATGAACACTGAAGCTTTCTTT. This translates into CASSFQKMNTEAFF. The J gene is TRBJ1-1, the V gene TRBV28, with D unresolved. The V and J ends lost 3 bases and 0 bases respectively, with 8 bases between them. This CDR3 region has 14 residues. Per the germline V gene, CDR1 is MDHEN and CDR2 is SYDVKM.

The chain carries TRBV10-2 and TRBJ1-2; TRBD1 might be the D (5 bases). The V gene lost 10 bases and the J gene lost 0 bases, with 12 bases spanning the gap. Germline CDR1 WSHSY, CDR2 SAAADI. This CDR3 is built from 13 residues. Written as DNA, the CDR3 is TGCGCCATTTCGACAGCGACTAACTATGGCTACACCTTC. Its protein is CAISTATNYGYTF.

J is TRBJ2-2 and V is TRBV27; TRBD1 is a possible D gene (6 bases). CDR3 size: 14 residues. V dropped 6 bases and J dropped 5 bases, with 13 bases sitting between them. Germline V gene sequence: CDR1 MNHEY, CDR2 SMNVEV (reference sequence). The CDR3 spells CASRNRAETGELFF. For the CDR3, the DNA is TGTGCCAGCAGAAACAGGGCAGAGACCGGGGAGCTGTTTTTT.

This clone has only one observation. V gene TRBV18 combines with J gene TRBJ2-1, with D perhaps matching TRBD2 (5 bases). Germline loops: CDR1 KGHSH, CDR2 LQKENI. There are 14 residues in the CDR3. Between the trimmed V and J ends, which lost 0 bases and 10 bases, there was a span of 13 bases. The CDR3 loop reads CASSPPGRGTEQFF. As DNA, the CDR3 is TGTGCCAGCTCACCACCTGGACGGGGAACCGAGCAGTTCTTC.

This chain links TRBV28 with TRBJ2-7, with 9 bases lining up with TRBD1. Trimming took 5 bases from V and 2 from J; bases not matched to a gene: 1. The CDR3 has 13 residues. The germline gives CDR1 MDHEN, CDR2 SYDVKM. The CDR3 here is CASSGTGPYEQYF. The CDR3 region has the DNA TGTGCCAGCAGTGGGACAGGGCCCTACGAGCAGTACTTC.

The rearrangement links TRBV28 to TRBJ2-7; 11 bases line up with TRBD1. The CDR3 runs 14 residues. Germline V gives CDR1 MDHEN, CDR2 SYDVKM. The trim removed 7 bases at V and 2 bases at J, leaving 4 bases unmatched. This CDR3 reads CASTPGQGAYEQYF. CDR3 coding DNA: TGTGCCAGCACTCCGGGACAGGGGGCCTACGAGCAGTACTTC. The complete variable domain, with remaining parts taken from reference TRBV28 and TRBJ2-7, reads DVKVTQSSRYLVKRTGEKVFLECVQDMDHENMFWYRQDPGLGLRLIYFSYDVKMKEKGDIPEGYSVSREKKERFSLILESASTNQTSMYLCASTPGQGAYEQYFGPGTRLTVT.

The V gene is TRBV10-3, the J gene TRBJ2-1; 9 nucleotides line up with TRBD2. The germline V gene encodes CDR1 ENHRY and CDR2 SYGVKD. This CDR3 contains 16 residues. Trimming took 10 bases from V and 2 from J; bases not matched to a gene: 12. The CDR3 DNA follows: TGTGCCACCAGGGGACGGGCTAGCGGGACCTACAATGAGCAGTTCTTC. Translated, it gives CATRGRASGTYNEQFF.

This rearrangement joins TRBV5-1 to TRBJ1-1; D perhaps matches TRBD1 (6 bases). Germline CDR1 is SGHRS and CDR2 is YFSETQ. The CDR3 consists of 14 residues. Trimming cost V 0 bases and J 3 bases, with 9 bases left between them. The CDR3 DNA reads as TGCGCCAGCAGCTTGGACAGGGTATACACTGAAGCTTTCTTT. It specifies CASSLDRVYTEAFF.

This chain uses TRBV28 with TRBJ1-5; D unresolved. V shed 7 bases and J shed 1 base, with 14 bases lying between them. This CDR3 has 15 residues. Germline V gives CDR1 MDHEN, CDR2 SYDVKM. The CDR3 region is CASTLDWRSNQPQHF. As DNA, the CDR3 is TGTGCCAGCACCTTGGACTGGAGGAGCAATCAGCCCCAGCATTTT. Using reference TRBV28 and TRBJ1-5 for the parts outside the CDR3, the full variable domain is DVKVTQSSRYLVKRTGEKVFLECVQDMDHENMFWYRQDPGLGLRLIYFSYDVKMKEKGDIPEGYSVSREKKERFSLILESASTNQTSMYLCASTLDWRSNQPQHFGDGTRLSIL.

In its sample, this clone was seen once. This chain connects TRBV18 to TRBJ1-1; D unresolved. The CDR3 loop spans 13 amino acids. CDR1 and CDR2 (germline): KGHSH, LQKENI. V was trimmed by 3 bases and J by 1 base, leaving 6 bases between them. DNA of the CDR3: TGTGCCAGCTCACCCAATTCGAACACTGAAGCTTTCTTT. Amino acid sequence: CASSPNSNTEAFF.

As to this clone: This CDR3 is also generated by other DNA sequences in the sample. The V call is TRBV9, the J call TRBJ2-3, with TRBD1 matching over 7 bases. This CDR3 is 15 amino acids long. Trimming cost V 2 bases and J 0 bases; bases outside gene matches: 3. Germline V CDR1 and CDR2: SGDLS, YYNGEE. CDR3 sequence (DNA): TGTGCCAGCAGCGTCGGGACAGCTAGCACAGATACGCAGTATTTT. This encodes CASSVGTASTDTQYF.

The chain links TRBV7-7 to TRBJ2-3; 11 nucleotides match TRBD2. V lost 5 bases and J lost 9; bases outside the gene matches: 4. Germline CDR1 reads SSHAT; CDR2 reads FNYEAQ (reference sequence). The CDR3 covers 13 residues. As DNA, the CDR3 is TGTGCCAGCAGCGTGACTAGCGGGGTGACGCAGTATTTT. It is translated as CASSVTSGVTQYF.